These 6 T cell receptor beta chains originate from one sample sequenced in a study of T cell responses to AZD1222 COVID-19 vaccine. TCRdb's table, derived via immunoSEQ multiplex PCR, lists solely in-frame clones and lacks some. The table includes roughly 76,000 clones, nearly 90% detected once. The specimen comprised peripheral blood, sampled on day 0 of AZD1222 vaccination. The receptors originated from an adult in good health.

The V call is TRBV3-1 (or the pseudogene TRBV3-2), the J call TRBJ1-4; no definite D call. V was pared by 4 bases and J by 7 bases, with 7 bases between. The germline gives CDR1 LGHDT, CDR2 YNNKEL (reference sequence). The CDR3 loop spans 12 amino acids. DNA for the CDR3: TGTGCCAGCAGCCGAGGGATTGAAAAACTGTTTTTT. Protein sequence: CASSRGIEKLFF.

In DNA form, the CDR3 reads TGTGCCACCACCGACCAGTCCGGCAATCCAGATACGCAGTATTTT. It translates to CATTDQSGNPDTQYF. The chain carries TRBV24-1 and TRBJ2-3; D call uncertain. Germline CDR1 is KGHDR and CDR2 is SFDVKD. The CDR3 runs 15 residues. Trimming took off 8 bases at V and 4 bases at J, with 18 bases between the two ends.

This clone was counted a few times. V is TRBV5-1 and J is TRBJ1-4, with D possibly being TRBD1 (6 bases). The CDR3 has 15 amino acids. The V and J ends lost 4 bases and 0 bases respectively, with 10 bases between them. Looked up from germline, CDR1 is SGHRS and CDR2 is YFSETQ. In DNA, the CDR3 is TGCGCCAGCAGCCGTCCAGGGGCAACTAATGAAAAACTGTTTTTT. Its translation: CASSRPGATNEKLFF.

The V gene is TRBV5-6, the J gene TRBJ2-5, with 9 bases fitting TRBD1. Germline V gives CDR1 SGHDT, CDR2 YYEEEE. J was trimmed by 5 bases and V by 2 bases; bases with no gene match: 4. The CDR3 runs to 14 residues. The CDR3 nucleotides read TGTGCCAGCAGCTTACAGGGGGCCGGGGAGACCCAGTACTTC. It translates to CASSLQGAGETQYF.

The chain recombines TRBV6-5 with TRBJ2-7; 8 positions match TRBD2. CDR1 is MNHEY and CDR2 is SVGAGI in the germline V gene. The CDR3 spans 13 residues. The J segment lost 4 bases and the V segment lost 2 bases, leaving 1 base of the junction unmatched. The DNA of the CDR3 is TGTGCCAGCAGTTACCAGCGGGGGTACGAGCAGTACTTC. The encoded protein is CASSYQRGYEQYF.

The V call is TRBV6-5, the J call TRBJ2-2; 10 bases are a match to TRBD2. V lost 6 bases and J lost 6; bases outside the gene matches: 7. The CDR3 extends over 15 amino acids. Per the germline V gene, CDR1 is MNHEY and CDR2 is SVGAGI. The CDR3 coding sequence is TGTGCCAGCAGCTCTAGCGGGAGAGGGCCCGGGGAGCTGTTTTTT. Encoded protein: CASSSSGRGPGELFF.